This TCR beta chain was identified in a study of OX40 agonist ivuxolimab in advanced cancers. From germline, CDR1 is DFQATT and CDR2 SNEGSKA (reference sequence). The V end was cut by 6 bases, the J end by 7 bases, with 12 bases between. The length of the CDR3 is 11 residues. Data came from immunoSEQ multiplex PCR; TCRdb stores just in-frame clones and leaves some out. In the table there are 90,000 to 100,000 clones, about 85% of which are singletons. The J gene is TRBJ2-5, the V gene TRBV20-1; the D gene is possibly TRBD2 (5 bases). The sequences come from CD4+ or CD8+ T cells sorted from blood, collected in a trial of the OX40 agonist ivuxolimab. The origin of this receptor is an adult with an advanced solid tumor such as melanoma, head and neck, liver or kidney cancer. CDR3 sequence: CSAFSRGTQYF. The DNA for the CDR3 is TGCAGTGCGTTCTCCCGGGGGACCCAGTACTTC.